The T cell receptor beta chain described here comes from a study of T cells in Graves' hyperthyroidism and ophthalmopathy. Researchers took RNA transcripts and amplified the TCR beta CDR3 regions from them. Using the HTBI primer set, a first-round RT-PCR was run on the TCR CDR3. TCRdb reanalysed the multiplex PCR reads using MiXCR and keeps one entry per CDR3 protein. The sample carries 300,000 to 400,000 distinct CDR3 sequences, over 15% recorded once. Details on this clonotype: Its antigen is as yet unknown.

Study-wide results and caveats: Most thyroid clonotypes expanded above 0.001 appeared in blood too.

Stability of Graves' hyperthyroidism was defined as absent ophthalmopathy progression within 18 months. The germline V gene has CDR1 SGHDT and CDR2 YYEEEE. Trimming took 2 bases from V and 4 from J; bases not matched to a gene: 6. This CDR3 region has 15 residues. This chain joins TRBV5-6 and TRBJ2-1, with 7 bases lining up with TRBD2. The sample consisted of blood. The sequence was obtained from a woman in her fifties or sixties with Graves' hyperthyroidism. CDR3 nucleotides: TGTGCCAGCAGCTTTGGCGGGAGTGGGTACAATGAGCAGTTCTTC. Protein sequence: CASSFGGSGYNEQFF.